The rows below give T cell receptor beta chains drawn from one sample of a study of blood T cells in healthy people across ages. TCRdb re-analysed the 5' RACE reads in MiXCR, keeping a single row per CDR3 protein. Of 550,000 to 650,000 distinct CDR3 sequences in the sample, about 29% were seen once. The same data also contributed to another study, on T cells of mothers and their children.

Specimen: blood. The source of these receptors is a boy aged 2 to 9 in good health. Both conserved end residues are part of each CDR3. A D gene is named only where the DNA matches it firmly. Only some rows state a clone size, as once, few, many or a class for expanded clones.

- | - | TRBJ2-7 | TRBV20-1 | CSARQDRDSYEQYF | TGCAGTGCTAGACAAGACAGAGACTCCTACGAGCAGTACTTC
TRBD1 | - | TRBJ2-5 | TRBV12-3/TRBV12-4 | CASREWTGGQETQYF | TGTGCCAGCAGAGAGTGGACAGGGGGCCAAGAGACCCAGTACTTC
- | few | TRBJ1-3 | TRBV7-2 | CASSLGQASSGNTIYF | TGTGCCAGCAGCTTAGGACAGGCAAGCTCTGGAAACACCATATATTTT
- | - | TRBJ2-5 | TRBV10-3 | CAISESPPYGGPQETQYF | TGTGCCATCAGTGAGTCGCCACCTTACGGGGGACCCCAAGAGACCCAGTACTTC
- | - | TRBJ2-7 | TRBV9 | CASSVDPNVSEQYF | TGTGCCAGCAGCGTAGACCCCAATGTATCCGAGCAGTACTTC
- | few | TRBJ2-7 | TRBV14 | CASSLSGLSYEQYF | TGTGCCAGCAGTCTGTCCGGGTTATCCTACGAGCAGTACTTC
TRBD2 | - | TRBJ2-1 | TRBV2 | CARPGTRNEQFF | TGTGCCAGGCCCGGGACTAGAAATGAGCAGTTCTTC
- | - | TRBJ2-5 | TRBV3-1 | CASSLDLTGTQETQYF | TGTGCCAGCAGCCTGGACTTAACAGGGACACAAGAGACCCAGTACTTC
TRBD1 | few | TRBJ1-2 | TRBV10-3 | CAIAGQGARGYTF | TGTGCCATCGCGGGACAGGGGGCGAGGGGCTACACCTTC
TRBD1 | few | TRBJ1-1 | TRBV12-3/TRBV12-4 | CASSLSSRGLTEAFF | TGTGCCAGCAGTTTATCGTCCAGGGGGCTAACTGAAGCTTTCTTT
TRBD1 | - | TRBJ2-3 | TRBV7-9 | CANSPQMWDRESHTQYF | TGTGCCAACAGCCCCCAAATGTGGGACAGGGAATCCCATACGCAGTATTTT
- | many | TRBJ2-4 | TRBV27 | CASSLRAAIAKNIQYF | TGTGCCAGCAGTTTAAGGGCAGCGATAGCCAAAAACATTCAGTACTTC
- | many | TRBJ2-5 | TRBV5-1 | CASSLAEGFQETQYF | TGCGCCAGCAGCTTGGCCGAGGGATTTCAAGAGACCCAGTACTTC
TRBD1 | - | TRBJ1-2 | TRBV7-9 | CASSRQGIGYGYTF | TGTGCCAGCAGCCGACAGGGAATAGGCTATGGCTACACCTTC
- | - | TRBJ2-5 | TRBV18 | CASSPPGYREQGETRYF | TGTGCCAGCTCACCACCGGGTTATCGGGAGCAGGGAGAGACCCGGTACTTC
- | - | TRBJ1-2 | TRBV19 | CASATQANYGYTF | TGTGCCAGTGCGACCCAGGCTAACTATGGCTACACCTTC
- | - | TRBJ1-2 | TRBV25-1 | CASSPLGGGDTHGYTF | TGTGCCAGCAGTCCCCTGGGGGGGGGTGACACGCATGGCTACACCTTC
TRBD2 | - | TRBJ2-5 | TRBV2 | CASSVVAGALGTQYF | TGTGCCAGCAGTGTTGTAGCGGGGGCTCTTGGGACCCAGTACTTC
TRBD1 | few | TRBJ2-4 | TRBV6-2/TRBV6-3 | CASNPGGLDIQYF | TGTGCCAGCAACCCAGGGGGTTTGGACATTCAGTACTTC
- | once | TRBJ1-2 | TRBV9 | CASSAARVEEGYTF | TGTGCCAGCAGCGCGGCCCGCGTCGAAGAGGGCTACACCTTC
- | - | TRBJ1-4 | TRBV4-3 | CASSQDVRAGSGKLFF | TGCGCCAGCAGCCAAGATGTCAGGGCAGGATCGGGAAAACTGTTTTTT
TRBD2 | few | TRBJ2-1 | TRBV3-1 | CASSQVAGAGGDEQFF | TGTGCCAGCAGCCAAGTGGCGGGCGCGGGGGGCGATGAGCAGTTCTTC
TRBD2 | - | TRBJ2-5 | TRBV20-1 | CSAEPSGPEETQYF | TGCAGTGCGGAACCTAGCGGGCCCGAAGAGACCCAGTACTTC